The 14 T cell receptor beta chains below come from one sample, sequenced in a study of blood T cell repertoires in COVID-19. Repertoires were generated with immunoSEQ multiplex PCR, while TCRdb's copy carries only in-frame clones and drops some. The sample contains some 150,000 clones, about 76% of which appear only once. Specimen: peripheral blood. The receptor source for this set is a woman in her 70s with COVID-19, enrolled during active disease.

This clone is a singleton in its sample. This chain links TRBV11-2 with TRBJ2-7, with 9 bases fitting TRBD1. The V gene's germline CDR1 is SGHAT and CDR2 FQNNGV. V shed 5 bases, J shed 3 bases, and the junction held 11 bases outside the gene matches. This CDR3 contains 16 residues. The CDR3 spells CASSPIVRTGDYEQYF. DNA of the CDR3: TGTGCCAGCAGCCCCATTGTGAGGACAGGGGACTACGAGCAGTACTTC.

The chain couples TRBV5-5 to TRBJ2-7; 9 bases are shared with TRBD1. With 2 bases clipped from V and 6 bases from J, the junction kept 6 bases outside the gene matches. Germline values: CDR1 SGHKS, CDR2 YYEKEE (reference sequence). This CDR3 has 14 residues. This CDR3 reads CASSFGQGPLEQYF. In nucleotides, the CDR3 is TGTGCCAGCAGCTTCGGACAGGGGCCCCTCGAGCAGTACTTC.

This sequence joins TRBV5-1 and TRBJ1-1, with TRBD1 as a possible D gene (6 bases). V shed 0 bases and J shed 4 bases, with 16 bases lying between them. Germline-derived CDR1 and CDR2 are SGHRS and YFSETQ. The CDR3 consists of 16 residues. CDR3 protein: CASSLASGGAATEAFF. DNA for the CDR3: TGCGCCAGCAGCTTGGCTTCTGGGGGGGCGGCCACTGAAGCTTTCTTT.

The chain uses TRBV19 and TRBJ1-5; 10 bases align to TRBD1. The CDR3 length is 16 residues. The germline CDR1 and CDR2 sequences are LNHDA and SQIVND (reference sequence). V shed 7 bases and J 3 bases; nucleotides not matched to a gene: 9. The DNA of the CDR3 is TGTGCCAGTACCGAGGGACAGGGGATCTTCAATCAGCCCCAGCATTTT. Its protein product is CASTEGQGIFNQPQHF.

This chain uses TRBV7-2 with TRBJ1-2, with D tentatively TRBD1 (6 bases). CDR3 length: 15 amino acids. Per the germline V gene, CDR1 is SGHTA and CDR2 is FQGNSA. The V end lost 1 base, the J end lost 2 bases, and 11 bases lay between the germline ends. CDR3 region: CASSLVNQGNYGYTF. The CDR3 coding sequence is TGTGCCAGCAGCTTAGTAAACCAGGGGAACTATGGCTACACCTTC.

This CDR3 reads CASRRTGTGDNSPLHF. The CDR3 coding sequence is TGTGCCAGCAGAAGGACCGGGACAGGAGATAATTCACCCCTCCACTTT. The chain links TRBV27 to TRBJ1-6, with TRBD1 identical over 8 bases. The V segment lost 6 bases and the J segment 5 bases; nucleotides outside the gene matches: 9. The CDR3 sequence is 16 residues long. Germline assignment: CDR1 MNHEY and CDR2 SMNVEV (reference sequence).

This chain connects TRBV4-2 to TRBJ2-5; TRBD2 might be the D (6 bases). Trimming removed 1 base from V and 11 bases from J, with 17 bases in between. Germline loops: CDR1 LGHNA, CDR2 YNFKEQ. This CDR3 contains 14 residues. The CDR3 DNA follows: TGTGCCAGCAGCCAAGGTCAACCACCGGAGGGGCAGTACTTC. Translating it yields CASSQGQPPEGQYF.

This clone has more than one count but fewer than ten. This chain joins TRBV7-9 and TRBJ2-4, with a weak D call TRBD2 (5 bases). The CDR3 runs 12 residues. Germline V gene lookup returns CDR1 SEHNR and CDR2 FQNEAQ (reference sequence). The V gene lost 8 bases and the J gene lost 6 bases, with 11 bases spanning the gap. The CDR3 sequence is CASSGEGNIQYF. Here the CDR3 DNA reads TGTGCCAGCTCAGGCGAGGGAAACATTCAGTACTTC. The full variable domain, rest sourced from reference TRBV7-9 and TRBJ2-4, is DTGVSQNPRHKITKRGQNVTFRCDPISEHNRLYWYRQTLGQGPEFLTYFQNEAQLEKSRLLSDRFSAERPKGSFSTLEIQRTEQGDSAMYLCASSGEGNIQYFGAGTRLSVL.

The V call is TRBV24-1, the J call TRBJ1-2; TRBD1 matches at 12 bases. The V gene end was trimmed by 7 bases and the J gene end by 10 bases; junction bases not matched to a gene: 6. The CDR3 contains 13 residues. The V gene's germline CDR1 is KGHDR and CDR2 SFDVKD. CDR3 residues: CATSTGTGGHYTF. CDR3 DNA sequence: TGTGCCACCAGCACCGGGACAGGGGGCCACTACACCTTC.

The chain couples TRBV6-5 to TRBJ1-4, with TRBD1 as a possible D gene (6 bases). Trimming shortened V by 0 bases and J by 8 bases, and 16 bases separated the two germline ends. Germline assignment: CDR1 MNHEY and CDR2 SVGAGI. CDR3 length equals 16 residues. CDR3 nucleotide sequence: TGTGCCAGCAGTTACTCTTTCCGGGGGGCTGGGGAAAAACTGTTTTTT. Protein sequence: CASSYSFRGAGEKLFF.

This sequence joins TRBV5-6 and TRBJ1-1; D call uncertain. The CDR3 runs to 14 residues. Trimming took off 0 bases at V and 10 bases at J, with 16 bases between the two ends. Germline CDR1 reads SGHDT; CDR2 reads YYEEEE. CDR3 nucleotides: TGTGCCAGCAGCTTGGCCGGGGAACCACACGGAGCTTTCTTT. This encodes CASSLAGEPHGAFF.

The genes are TRBV30 and TRBJ1-4, with D possibly matching TRBD1 (6 bases). The germline CDR1 and CDR2 sequences are GTSNPN and SVGIG (reference sequence). CDR3 length equals 14 residues. V lost 0 bases, J lost 10 bases, and 15 bases lay in between. The DNA for the CDR3 is TGTGCCTGGAGTGTGTACAGGGCTGTGACAAAACTGTTTTTT. Translated: CAWSVYRAVTKLFF.

This clone has just a few counts. This chain connects TRBV28 to TRBJ1-1; D is undetermined. This CDR3 contains 12 residues. Per the germline V gene, CDR1 is MDHEN and CDR2 is SYDVKM. Trimming removed 7 bases at V and 2 bases at J, with 8 bases between. CDR3 nucleotides: TGTGCCAGCAATGGGCTCAACACTGAAGCTTTCTTT. This gives the protein CASNGLNTEAFF.

J is TRBJ1-3 and V is TRBV5-6; 7 bases line up with TRBD1. The germline V gene encodes CDR1 SGHDT and CDR2 YYEEEE. Unmatched junction bases numbered 11, after V lost 0 bases and J lost 2 bases. The CDR3 covers 18 residues. CDR3: CASSLAGGIVGTGNTIYF. The CDR3 DNA is TGTGCCAGCAGCTTGGCAGGGGGGATCGTTGGTACTGGAAACACCATATATTTT.